This TCR beta chain was profiled in a study of shared clonotypes between healthy human individuals. Study-level points and caveats: Sharing across four donors was highest in naive CD4 (roughly 5%) and lowest in memory CD8 (roughly 0.4%).

With 1 base clipped from V and 8 bases from J, the junction kept 14 bases outside the gene matches. The CDR3 runs 18 residues. Germline V gene sequence: CDR1 MDHEN, CDR2 SYDVKM. A note on this clone: What it recognizes is unknown.

Naive CD8 cells lacked CD45RO and underwent positive selection for CCR7, leaving out terminally differentiated effector memory CD45RA+ cells. In the source study's methods: ImmunoSEQ yielded junction-only sequences lacking quality scores, so filtering differed. Libraries were prepared by immunoSEQ multiplex PCR; TCRdb keeps only in-frame clonotypes and omits some of them. V and J calls and clone size are those listed in that table; D and trimming were worked out from the DNA. The sample consists of under 1 million clones, 90% to 95% of them appearing once. The chain couples TRBV28 to TRBJ2-2; 9 bases are a match to TRBD2. This receptor was identified in a young man in good health. The material sequenced was naive CD8+ T cells sorted from blood. The chain's CDR3 is CASSLYPGSREGPGELFF. The CDR3 DNA reads as TGTGCCAGCAGTTTATATCCCGGTTCGCGGGAGGGCCCTGGGGAGCTGTTTTTT.